A selection of T cell receptor beta chains follows, all from one sample in a study of T cell responses to AZD1222 COVID-19 vaccine. Method: immunoSEQ multiplex PCR; TCRdb's copy keeps in-frame clones and lacks some. The table has 130,000 to 150,000 clones, under 95% seen once; the top ten hold about 3%. The starting material was peripheral blood, obtained on day 0 of AZD1222 vaccination. These receptor sequences come from an adult in good health. The conserved cysteine and the conserved F or W are not part of the CDR3 here. The order of the fields is CDR3 protein, V gene.

CDR3aa: ASSQGDSASGANVLT; v_gene: TRBV4-3
CDR3aa: ASSLGVEDTQY; v_gene: TRBV5-1
CDR3aa: ASSHRGARNSPLH; v_gene: TRBV3-1/TRBV3-2
CDR3aa: ASSQTPSGTDTQY; v_gene: TRBV3-1/TRBV3-2
CDR3aa: ASRTPTYEQY; v_gene: TRBV28
CDR3aa: AWREGEQY; v_gene: TRBV30
CDR3aa: ASSGTTGGAGGYT; v_gene: TRBV6-5
CDR3aa: ASSASMGNQPQH; v_gene: TRBV9
CDR3aa: ASSFGRGSDTQY; v_gene: TRBV11-3
CDR3aa: ASSLQTGGYEQY; v_gene: TRBV5-1
CDR3aa: ASSPLASGGTDTQY; v_gene: TRBV7-3
CDR3aa: ASSQGVAVPSYEQY; v_gene: TRBV3-1/TRBV3-2
CDR3aa: ASRDTISGNTIY; v_gene: TRBV5-1
CDR3aa: ASSSLPSGLYNEQF; v_gene: TRBV7-3
CDR3aa: ASSQTSGSPETQY; v_gene: TRBV7-3
CDR3aa: ASSFSGDQPQH; v_gene: TRBV28
CDR3aa: ATSGDRGGSNQPQH; v_gene: TRBV15
CDR3aa: ASSASGVADTQY; v_gene: TRBV9
CDR3aa: SVAQGASNTEAF; v_gene: TRBV29-1
CDR3aa: ASSLTGGSYEQY; v_gene: TRBV27
CDR3aa: ASRKYSGLAAGELF; v_gene: TRBV2
CDR3aa: ASSQDLSYPYNSPLH; v_gene: TRBV3-1/TRBV3-2
CDR3aa: ASSYPGQGIRSNQPQH; v_gene: TRBV6-2/TRBV6-3
CDR3aa: ASSTHRRWGQF; v_gene: TRBV27
CDR3aa: ASSLGGRGEGEEQY; v_gene: TRBV5-1
CDR3aa: SVPLDRGLNYGYT; v_gene: TRBV29-1
CDR3aa: ASGRFVSYT; v_gene: TRBV2
CDR3aa: ASSIGTGGFNEQY; v_gene: TRBV7-7
CDR3aa: ASSPTPWFTEAF; v_gene: TRBV4-2
CDR3aa: ASSLVVDYEQY; v_gene: TRBV11-2
CDR3aa: ASSFYGQGVAGELF; v_gene: TRBV7-6
CDR3aa: ASSSGGTANTEAF; v_gene: TRBV11-3
CDR3aa: ASSMGGSEQF; v_gene: TRBV19
CDR3aa: ASSLAGQLFSGNTIY; v_gene: TRBV11-2
CDR3aa: ASSQRTSGRALTNEQF; v_gene: TRBV23-1
CDR3aa: ASSPEPGDVGTDTQY; v_gene: TRBV4-1
CDR3aa: ASSPESRSYNSPLH; v_gene: TRBV5-6
CDR3aa: ATEPGPANTGELF; v_gene: TRBV10-3
CDR3aa: ASFDRVNEQF; v_gene: TRBV12-3/TRBV12-4
CDR3aa: ASSESGKGGYT; v_gene: TRBV6-1
CDR3aa: ASSQSRDRGLRNEQF; v_gene: TRBV14
CDR3aa: SVVGGTGGRPYEQY; v_gene: TRBV29-1
CDR3aa: ASSLPEWGRRDGYT; v_gene: TRBV4-1
CDR3aa: ASRLGQGTEAF; v_gene: TRBV6-5
CDR3aa: ASSSGGNYGYT; v_gene: TRBV6-6
CDR3aa: ASSLWRRGRDTQY; v_gene: TRBV7-2
CDR3aa: ASSPPGVFPKETQY; v_gene: TRBV18
CDR3aa: ASSLGLAGGPPTYNEQF; v_gene: TRBV7-8
CDR3aa: ASSLALTGELF; v_gene: TRBV5-1
CDR3aa: ASVGSGLLKETQY; v_gene: TRBV2
CDR3aa: ASSPPSGGKDTQY; v_gene: TRBV18
CDR3aa: ASSSSGQSTDTQY; v_gene: TRBV7-7
CDR3aa: ASSLEGGSPLH; v_gene: TRBV12-3/TRBV12-4